The 31 T cell receptor beta chains presented below share a single source sample, sequenced in a study of monozygotic twins with inflammatory bowel disease. TCRdb reprocessed the 5' RACE reads and stores each CDR3 protein as one record, lacking DNA. The sample is made up of tens of thousands of distinct CDR3 sequences, and the top ten hold roughly 7% of it. The material sequenced was blood. The source is a human donor with ulcerative colitis or Crohn's disease, or a healthy co-twin of an affected twin (not recorded which).

The chain links TRBV9 to TRBJ2-1; TCRdb calls TRBD1, which cannot be checked without DNA. This CDR3 is 14 amino acids long. From germline, CDR1 is SGDLS and CDR2 YYNGEE. The CDR3 is CASSVGISGQGQFF.

J is TRBJ1-5 and V is TRBV27; absent DNA, TCRdb's TRBD1 call cannot be checked. Germline CDR1 and CDR2: MNHEY and SMNVEV (reference sequence). The CDR3 is 18 amino acids. The CDR3 region is CASSRDSGGVYSNQPQHF.

The rearrangement uses TRBV5-1 and TRBJ1-2; checking the TCRdb D call of TRBD1 is not possible without DNA. The CDR3 runs 15 residues. CDR1 is SGHRS and CDR2 is YFSETQ in the germline V gene. This chain's CDR3 is CASSLEAGTGYGYTF.

CDR3 in amino acids: CSARDNYGYTF. The V and J genes are TRBV20-1 and TRBJ1-2. This CDR3 has 11 residues. The germline CDR1 and CDR2 sequences are DFQATT and SNEGSKA (reference sequence).

The chain carries TRBV19 and TRBJ1-1; TCRdb picks TRBD1, but there is no DNA to check that call. Per the germline V gene, CDR1 is LNHDA and CDR2 is SQIVND (reference sequence). The CDR3 has 14 residues. The CDR3 is CASSLGTGNTEAFF.

The J gene is TRBJ1-1, the V gene TRBV16; lacking DNA, the TRBD1 call made by TCRdb goes unchecked. Germline V gene lookup returns CDR1 KGHSY and CDR2 FQNENV. The CDR3 is made up of 14 amino acids. The CDR3 spells CASSRRMGPTEAFF.

The chain is built from TRBV6-1 and TRBJ1-1; the TCRdb call, TRBD1, lacks DNA for checking. There are 14 residues in the CDR3. The germline V gene encodes CDR1 MNHNS and CDR2 SASEGT. CDR3 loop: CASSERTALTEAFF.

CDR3 region: CSARDMNTGELFF. The chain employs TRBV20-1 and TRBJ2-2. This CDR3 has 13 residues. Per germline, CDR1 DFQATT and CDR2 SNEGSKA (reference sequence).

The gene calls are TRBV5-1 and TRBJ2-1. Germline V lookup: CDR1 SGHRS, CDR2 YFSETQ. CDR3 length: 14 amino acids. The CDR3 protein is CASSLLGGHNEQFF.

The genes are TRBV19 and TRBJ2-2; no DNA is available, so the TRBD2 call from TCRdb remains unchecked. Germline V gene lookup returns CDR1 LNHDA and CDR2 SQIVND (reference sequence). This CDR3 is 16 amino acids long. The CDR3: CASRVASGRYTGELFF.

The J gene is TRBJ2-1, the V gene TRBV7-8. This CDR3 is 13 amino acids long. Germline V CDR1 and CDR2: SGHVS, FQNEAQ. The CDR3 here is CASSWSSYNEQFF.

V usage is TRBV6-5 and J usage is TRBJ1-4. There are 11 residues in the CDR3. From germline, CDR1 is MNHEY and CDR2 SVGAGI. CDR3 region: CASSFGEKLFF.

The CDR3 here is CASSWLAAEKETQYF. V usage is TRBV12-3 or TRBV12-4 and J usage is TRBJ2-5. This CDR3 is 15 amino acids long.

The chain links TRBV25-1 to TRBJ2-7; there is no DNA to check the TCRdb D call of TRBD1. This CDR3 spans 13 amino acids. Germline V gene lookup returns CDR1 MGHDK and CDR2 SYGVNS. CDR3 protein: CASSVQGSYEQYF.

The chain has TRBV20-1 and TRBJ2-4; TCRdb's D call, TRBD2, is unchecked because there is no DNA. In germline, CDR1 is DFQATT, CDR2 SNEGSKA (reference sequence). This CDR3 has 16 residues. The CDR3 sequence: CSVPAVAALAKNIQYF.

The chain employs TRBV14 and TRBJ1-2. This CDR3 spans 15 amino acids. CDR1 SGHDN and CDR2 FVKESK come from the germline V gene. The CDR3 spells CASSQVGVLSYGYTF.

The chain carries TRBV7-9 and TRBJ2-5; the D gene TCRdb calls, TRBD1, cannot be checked with no DNA. The CDR3 consists of 15 residues. Per germline, CDR1 SEHNR and CDR2 FQNEAQ (reference sequence). CDR3 protein: CASSLDQGVEETQYF.

This rearrangement joins TRBV5-1 to TRBJ1-2; the D call of TRBD1 rests on TCRdb alone, since no DNA is present to check it. CDR1 and CDR2 from the germline V gene are SGHRS and YFSETQ. This CDR3 is 15 amino acids long. The CDR3 loop is CASSLDRGGFGGYTF. Drawing the rest from reference TRBV5-1 and TRBJ1-2, the complete variable domain is KAGVTQTPRYLIKTRGQQVTLSCSPISGHRSVSWYQQTPGQGLQFLFEYFSETQRNKGNFPGRFSGRQFSNSRSEMNVSTLELGDSALYLCASSLDRGGFGGYTFGSGTRLTVV.

V gene TRBV6-1 combines with J gene TRBJ2-2; TCRdb's D call of TRBD1 is untestable without DNA. Germline loops: CDR1 MNHNS, CDR2 SASEGT. This CDR3 comprises 16 residues. The CDR3 reads CASSTRDSLNTGELFF.

The chain links TRBV29-1 to TRBJ2-2; TCRdb's D call of TRBD1 is untestable without DNA. The germline V gene has CDR1 SQVTM and CDR2 ANQGSEA. This CDR3 comprises 13 residues. The CDR3 loop is CSVLQGDTGELFF.

The chain recombines TRBV7-9 with TRBJ2-4; TCRdb calls TRBD1, which cannot be checked without DNA. CDR1 SEHNR and CDR2 FQNEAQ come from the germline V gene (reference sequence). CDR3 length equals 14 residues. CDR3: CASSPDRGLNIQYF.

This chain links TRBV5-1 with TRBJ2-3; the TCRdb call, TRBD2, lacks DNA for checking. The CDR3 is 16 residues long. The germline gives CDR1 SGHRS, CDR2 YFSETQ. The CDR3 reads CASSYTGTTGVDTQYF.

The chain employs TRBV11-2 and TRBJ2-1; absent DNA, TCRdb's TRBD2 call cannot be checked. The CDR3 sequence is 17 residues long. Germline CDR1 and CDR2: SGHAT and FQNNGV. The CDR3 here is CASSFATSGGSYNEQFF.

The chain couples TRBV24-1 to TRBJ1-2; TCRdb's D call of TRBD1 is untestable without DNA. The germline gives CDR1 KGHDR, CDR2 SFDVKD. This CDR3 has 14 amino acids. CDR3 loop: CATSEGQATGGYTF.

This rearrangement joins TRBV5-1 to TRBJ2-3; without DNA, the TCRdb call of TRBD2 cannot be checked. The CDR3 is 18 amino acids. Germline V gene data show CDR1 as SGHRS and CDR2 as YFSETQ. The CDR3 here is CASSLAATSGGTTDTQYF.

CDR3 loop: CASSSPGTATDTQYF. The chain employs TRBV7-9 and TRBJ2-3; as DNA is missing, the TRBD1 call by TCRdb cannot be tested. Germline-derived CDR1 and CDR2 are SEHNR and FQNEAQ (reference sequence). The CDR3 has 15 amino acids.

The genes are TRBV20-1 and TRBJ2-1; the D call from TCRdb, TRBD2, cannot be confirmed without DNA. Germline V gives CDR1 DFQATT, CDR2 SNEGSKA (reference sequence). CDR3 length: 16 residues. CDR3 residues: CSDDRTSGGSYNEQFF.

This chain links TRBV6-6 with TRBJ1-1; the D call of TRBD1 rests on TCRdb alone, since no DNA is present to check it. This CDR3 has 12 amino acids. From germline, CDR1 is MNHNY and CDR2 SVGAGI (reference sequence). CDR3: CASRPGAPEAFF.

The CDR3 here is CASSMGDRGGSPLHF. The chain couples TRBV5-1 to TRBJ1-6; the TCRdb D gene call, TRBD1, has no DNA to confirm it. This CDR3 contains 15 residues. CDR1 and CDR2 from the germline V gene are SGHRS and YFSETQ.

The chain links TRBV3-1 to TRBJ1-2. Germline CDR1 LGHDT, CDR2 YNNKEL (reference sequence). The CDR3 is made up of 14 amino acids. The CDR3 sequence: CASSQDTNLYGYTF.

This chain links TRBV7-6 with TRBJ1-2; TCRdb reports TRBD1, a call that lacks DNA to check it against. Germline-derived CDR1 and CDR2 are SGHVS and FNYEAQ. The CDR3 extends over 14 amino acids. CDR3: CASSLGPYGSGYTF.